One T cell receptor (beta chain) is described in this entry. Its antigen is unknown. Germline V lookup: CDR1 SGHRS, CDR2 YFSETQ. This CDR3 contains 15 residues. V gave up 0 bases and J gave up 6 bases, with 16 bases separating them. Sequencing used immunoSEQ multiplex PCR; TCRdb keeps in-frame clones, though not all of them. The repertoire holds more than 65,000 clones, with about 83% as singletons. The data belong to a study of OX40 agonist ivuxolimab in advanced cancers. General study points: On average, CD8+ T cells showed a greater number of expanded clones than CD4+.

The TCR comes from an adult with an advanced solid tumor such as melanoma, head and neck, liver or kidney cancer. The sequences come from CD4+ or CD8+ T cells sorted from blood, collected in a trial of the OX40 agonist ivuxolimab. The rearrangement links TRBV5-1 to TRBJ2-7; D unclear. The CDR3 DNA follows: TGCGCCAGCAGCTTGGCCAGTGAAAGGGTCTCCGAGCAGTACTTC. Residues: CASSLASERVSEQYF.